The rows below give T cell receptor beta chains drawn from one sample of a study of regulatory T cells in long-lasting Graves disease. TCRdb recomputed calls from the multiplex PCR reads with MiXCR, one row per CDR3 protein. The sample shows roughly 400,000 distinct CDR3 sequences, around 21% of them seen only once. Sequenced here: peripheral blood mononuclear cells (PBMCs), sampled when the disease was refractory, from a patient treated with antithyroid drugs. Every receptor here comes from a female donor with Graves disease. Each CDR3 is given with its conserved first and last residue. A D gene is named only where the DNA matches it firmly. For some rows the clone size is stated as once, few or many, or as a class when expanded; others skip it.

TGTGCCAGCAGTTTTCAAAGGGATAACTATGGCTACACCTTC	CASSFQRDNYGYTF	TRBJ1-2	many	.	TRBV28
TGTGCCAGCAGTGACCCGACAGGGTCTCCATCCTCCTACGAGCAGTACTTC	CASSDPTGSPSSYEQYF	TRBJ2-7	many	TRBD1	TRBV2
TGTGCCAGCTCACCACCGGATGAGGGTTATGAAAAACTGTTTTTT	CASSPPDEGYEKLFF	TRBJ1-4	few	.	TRBV18
TGCGCCAGCCGGGCTAGCGGGAGCGCCTACGAGCAGTACTTC	CASRASGSAYEQYF	TRBJ2-7	few	TRBD2	TRBV10-2
TGTGCCAGCAGCTTAGGGGGGTGGCGGACTGACACTGAAGCTTTCTTT	CASSLGGWRTDTEAFF	TRBJ1-1	few	.	TRBV7-6
TGTGCCAGCAGTGCACGGGACAGCCTTTTCGAAAAACTGTTTTTT	CASSARDSLFEKLFF	TRBJ1-4	many	TRBD1	TRBV12-3/TRBV12-4
TGTGCCAGCAGCCGGACAGGGTTTAGCAATCAGCCCCAGCATTTT	CASSRTGFSNQPQHF	TRBJ1-5	.	TRBD1	TRBV3-1
TGCAGCGTCCGTGCAACTAATGAAAAACTGTTTTTT	CSVRATNEKLFF	TRBJ1-4	many	.	TRBV29-1
TGTGCCAGCAGTGAAGCGGGGGGGAACTACGAGCAGTACTTC	CASSEAGGNYEQYF	TRBJ2-7	.	TRBD2	TRBV6-1
TGCAGTGCAGGGTTTGTGGGAGTTGAAGAGACCCAGTACTTC	CSAGFVGVEETQYF	TRBJ2-5	.	.	TRBV20-1
TGTGCCAGCAGTCACCTCTCAGAGACCCAGTACTTC	CASSHLSETQYF	TRBJ2-5	many	.	TRBV28
TGTGCCAGCAGTTACTATAAGTGGGGTACCGAAAAACTGTTTTTT	CASSYYKWGTEKLFF	TRBJ1-4	few	.	TRBV6-5
TGCGCCAGTTCCGCGGGAGTTAACTCCCAAGAGACCCAGTACTTC	CASSAGVNSQETQYF	TRBJ2-5	.	TRBD2	TRBV5-1
TGTGCCAGCAGCCAGTCGTGGGACAGGGTGAACACCGGGGAGCTGTTTTTT	CASSQSWDRVNTGELFF	TRBJ2-2	few	TRBD1	TRBV7-2
TGTGCCAGCAGCCCGAGGCCGGGACAGGGGGTTAAATCCTACGAGCAGTACTTC	CASSPRPGQGVKSYEQYF	TRBJ2-7	few	TRBD1	TRBV7-2
TGTGCCAGCGGGGGACAGGGGCCTGTGGGGGGAGAAAAACTGTTTTTT	CASGGQGPVGGEKLFF	TRBJ1-4	.	TRBD1	TRBV28
TGCGCCAGCAGCCCCCCGGGGGAGGGAGCGCAGTATTTT	CASSPPGEGAQYF	TRBJ2-3	.	TRBD2	TRBV11-1
TGTGCCAGCAGTCTTCATCTTGGGGCGGATACCAAAAACATTCAGTACTTC	CASSLHLGADTKNIQYF	TRBJ2-4	many	.	TRBV28
TGTGCCAGCAGCGGTTCTTACGGGGAAAAACTGTTTTTT	CASSGSYGEKLFF	TRBJ1-4	many	.	TRBV7-3
TGCGCCAGCAGTGAGGTCAAACAGTTCAATCAGCCCCAGCATTTT	CASSEVKQFNQPQHF	TRBJ1-5	.	.	TRBV10-1
TGTGCCAGCAGCTACAACCGACAGGGAGGGGAGACCCAGTACTTC	CASSYNRQGGETQYF	TRBJ2-5	few	.	TRBV7-2
TGTGCCAGCAGCCAAGACCCGGACAGGTCCGATACGCAGTATTTT	CASSQDPDRSDTQYF	TRBJ2-3	few	.	TRBV3-2
TGTGCCAGCTCACCACGTACAGAAAACACCATATATTTT	CASSPRTENTIYF	TRBJ1-3	few	.	TRBV18
TGTGCCAGCAGTCCCGACAGGAGCGCTGAAGCTTTCTTT	CASSPDRSAEAFF	TRBJ1-1	.	.	TRBV6-1
TGTGCCAGCAGGATTTCCCCGGGACAGGGGGCAGTTAGCAATCAGCCCCAGCATTTT	CASRISPGQGAVSNQPQHF	TRBJ1-5	.	TRBD1	TRBV6-1
TGTGCCACTATCCGGGCCGAGGGGACCTACGAGCAGTACTTC	CATIRAEGTYEQYF	TRBJ2-7	many	.	TRBV28
TGTGCCGGCTCAGGACCGGATTGGAGCGCCGCCGGGGAGCTGTTTTTT	CAGSGPDWSAAGELFF	TRBJ2-2	.	.	TRBV18
TGTGCCAGCAGCCAGGAGTTTAGCGGGAACACCGGGGAGCTGTTTTTT	CASSQEFSGNTGELFF	TRBJ2-2	.	.	TRBV2
TGTGCCATCAGCCCTAAGGCCCCGGTAGCAAATGCCGACTATGGCTACACCTTC	CAISPKAPVANADYGYTF	TRBJ1-2	.	.	TRBV10-3
TGCAGTGCTAGAGGTCCAGGAGACTCTGGAAACACCATATATTTT	CSARGPGDSGNTIYF	TRBJ1-3	few	.	TRBV20-1
TGCGCCAGCAGCTTGGCCGGGGCAGGGTACGAAGCTGAAGCTTTCTTT	CASSLAGAGYEAEAFF	TRBJ1-1	.	.	TRBV5-1
TGTGCCAGCAGCAGGGACAGTCCCACCGGGGAGCTGTTTTTT	CASSRDSPTGELFF	TRBJ2-2	.	TRBD1	TRBV5-4
TGTGCCAGCAGACAAACAGGGAACCCCCACGAGCAGTACTTC	CASRQTGNPHEQYF	TRBJ2-7	.	.	TRBV11-1
TGTGCCAGCAGCCGACCGGGCAATCAGCCCCAGCATTTT	CASSRPGNQPQHF	TRBJ1-5	many	.	TRBV7-2
TGCGCCAGCAGCATAAATGGTTGGGGTACTGAAGCTTTCTTT	CASSINGWGTEAFF	TRBJ1-1	.	.	TRBV4-3
TGTGCCAGCAGTCAGTGGAGATACAATGAGCAGTTCTTC	CASSQWRYNEQFF	TRBJ2-1	.	.	TRBV6-1
TGTGCCAGCAGGAGGACAGGGGTTGGAAACACCATATATTTT	CASRRTGVGNTIYF	TRBJ1-3	.	TRBD1	TRBV6-1
TGTGCCACCAGTGATATAGCAGGGGGTACCGGGGAGCTGTTTTTT	CATSDIAGGTGELFF	TRBJ2-2	.	TRBD1	TRBV24-1
TGTGCCAGCAGCTCCCGGACACCCGGGGAGACCCAGTACTTC	CASSSRTPGETQYF	TRBJ2-5	many	.	TRBV13
TGCAGTGCTAGAGATTTAAGGACGAACTATGGCTACACCTTC	CSARDLRTNYGYTF	TRBJ1-2	.	.	TRBV20-1
TGTGCCAGCTTAACCCACGGAAGGAGGGACTATGGCTACACCTTC	CASLTHGRRDYGYTF	TRBJ1-2	many	.	TRBV12-3/TRBV12-4
TGTGCCAGCAAGGCTAGCGCCAGCCACGAGCAGTACTTC	CASKASASHEQYF	TRBJ2-7	many	.	TRBV6-1